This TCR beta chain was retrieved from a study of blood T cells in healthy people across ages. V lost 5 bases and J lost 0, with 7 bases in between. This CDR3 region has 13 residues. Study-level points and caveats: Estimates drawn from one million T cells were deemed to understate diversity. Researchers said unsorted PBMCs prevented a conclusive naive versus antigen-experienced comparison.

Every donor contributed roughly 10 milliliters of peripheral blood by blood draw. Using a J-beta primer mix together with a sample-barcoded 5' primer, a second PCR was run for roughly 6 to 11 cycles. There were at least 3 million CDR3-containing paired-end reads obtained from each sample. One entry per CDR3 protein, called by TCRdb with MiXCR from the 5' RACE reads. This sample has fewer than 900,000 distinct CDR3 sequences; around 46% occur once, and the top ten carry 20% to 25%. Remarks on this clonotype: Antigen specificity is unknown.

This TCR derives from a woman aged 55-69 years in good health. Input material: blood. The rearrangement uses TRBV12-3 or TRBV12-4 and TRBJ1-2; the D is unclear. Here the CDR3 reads CASSQISNYGYTF. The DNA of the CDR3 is TGTGCCAGCAGTCAGATATCTAACTATGGCTACACCTTC.